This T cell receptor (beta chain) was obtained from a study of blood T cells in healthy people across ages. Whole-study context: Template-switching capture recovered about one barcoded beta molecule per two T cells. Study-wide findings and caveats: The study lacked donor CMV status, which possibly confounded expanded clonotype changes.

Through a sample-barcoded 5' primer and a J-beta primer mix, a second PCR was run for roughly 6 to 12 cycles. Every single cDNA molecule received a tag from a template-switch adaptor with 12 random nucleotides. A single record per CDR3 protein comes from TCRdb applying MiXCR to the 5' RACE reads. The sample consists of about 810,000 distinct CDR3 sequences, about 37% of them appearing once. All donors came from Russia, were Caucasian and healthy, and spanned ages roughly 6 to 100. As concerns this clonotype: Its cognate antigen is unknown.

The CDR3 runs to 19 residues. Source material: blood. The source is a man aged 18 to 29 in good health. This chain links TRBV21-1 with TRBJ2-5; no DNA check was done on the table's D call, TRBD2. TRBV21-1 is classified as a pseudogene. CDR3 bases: TGTGCCAGCAGCAAAATGGCGGGGACTAGCGGTCCCCTTGCAGAGACCCAGTACTTC. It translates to CASSKMAGTSGPLAETQYF.